This paragraph covers one T cell receptor (beta chain) sequence. Germline CDR1 and CDR2: LNHDA and SQIVND (reference sequence). The CDR3 covers 14 residues. The V end was cut by 7 bases, the J end by 3 bases, with 13 bases between. TCRdb keeps only in-frame clones here, not all; method: immunoSEQ multiplex PCR. Here the sample spans a few hundred thousand clones, around nine tenths being singletons. These data come from a study of blood T cell repertoires in COVID-19. Study in general: Collection of acute and convalescent COVID-19 samples took place in the United States, Italy and Spain. Sources were T cells, B-cell-depleted T cells, or PBMCs; the material itself was cDNA or gDNA.

The TCR originated in a woman in her sixties or seventies with COVID-19, enrolled during active disease. The sequencing input was peripheral blood. V usage is TRBV19 and J usage is TRBJ1-5; D unresolved. The CDR3 bases are TGTGCCAGTACCAATGGAGGGAACAATCAGCCCCAGCATTTT. This translates into CASTNGGNNQPQHF.